This TCR beta chain derives from a study of blood T cells in healthy people across ages. Overall study context: Template switching caught about one barcoded beta molecule for each two T cells.

Through a sample-barcoded 5' primer and a J-beta primer mix, a second PCR was run for 7 to 11 cycles. TCRdb analysed the 5' RACE reads with MiXCR anew, one entry per CDR3 protein. The table records about 810,000 distinct CDR3 sequences, around 36% of them present only once. Of note for this clonotype: Its matching antigen is unknown.

Study outcomes and limitations: TCR beta diversity correlated strongly with naive T cell percentage.

Trimming cost V 5 bases and J 4 bases; bases outside gene matches: 6. There are 16 residues in the CDR3. The chain recombines TRBV12-3 or TRBV12-4 with TRBJ2-1, with 12 bases that match TRBD2. Material: blood. The source of this sequence is a man aged 18 to 30 in good health. The CDR3 DNA is TGTGCCAGCAGTCCCAGACTAGCGGGGGTATACAATGAGCAGTTCTTC. Amino acid sequence: CASSPRLAGVYNEQFF.